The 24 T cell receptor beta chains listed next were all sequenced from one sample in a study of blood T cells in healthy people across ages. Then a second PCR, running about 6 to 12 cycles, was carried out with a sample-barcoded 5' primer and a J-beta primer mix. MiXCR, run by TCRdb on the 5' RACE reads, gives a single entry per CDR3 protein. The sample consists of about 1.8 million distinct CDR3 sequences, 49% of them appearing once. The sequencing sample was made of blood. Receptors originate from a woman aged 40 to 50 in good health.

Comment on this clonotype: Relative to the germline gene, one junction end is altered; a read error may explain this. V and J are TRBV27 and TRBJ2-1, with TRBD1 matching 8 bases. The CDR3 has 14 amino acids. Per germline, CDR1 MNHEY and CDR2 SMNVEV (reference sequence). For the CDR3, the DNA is TGTGCCAGCAGTTTTCAGGGGGCGCCCAATAAGCAGTTCTTC. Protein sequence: CASSFQGAPNKQFF.

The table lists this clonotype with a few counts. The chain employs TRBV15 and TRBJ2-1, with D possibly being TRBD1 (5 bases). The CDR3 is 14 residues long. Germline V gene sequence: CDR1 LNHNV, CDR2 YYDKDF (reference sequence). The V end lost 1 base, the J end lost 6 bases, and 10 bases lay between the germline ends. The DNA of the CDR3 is TGTGCCACCAGCAGAGGAGACAGCTCCAATGAGCAGTTCTTC. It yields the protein CATSRGDSSNEQFF.

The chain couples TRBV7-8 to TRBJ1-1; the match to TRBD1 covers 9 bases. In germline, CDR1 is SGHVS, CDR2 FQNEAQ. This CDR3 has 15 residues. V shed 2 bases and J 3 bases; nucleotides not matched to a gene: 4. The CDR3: CASSLNRGPDTEAFF. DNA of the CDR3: TGTGCCAGCAGCTTAAACAGGGGGCCGGACACTGAAGCTTTCTTT.

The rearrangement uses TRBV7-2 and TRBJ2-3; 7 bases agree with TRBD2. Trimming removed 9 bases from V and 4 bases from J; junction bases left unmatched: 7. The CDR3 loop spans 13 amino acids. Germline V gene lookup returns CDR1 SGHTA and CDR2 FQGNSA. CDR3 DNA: TGTGCCAGTAAGCGGGGTTCGGCAGATACGCAGTATTTT. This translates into CASKRGSADTQYF.

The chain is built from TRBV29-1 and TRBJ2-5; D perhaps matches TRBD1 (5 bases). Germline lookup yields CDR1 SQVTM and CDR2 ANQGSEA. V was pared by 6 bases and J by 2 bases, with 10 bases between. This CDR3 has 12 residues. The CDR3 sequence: CSVTRDQETQYF. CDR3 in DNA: TGCAGCGTCACCAGGGATCAAGAGACCCAGTACTTC.

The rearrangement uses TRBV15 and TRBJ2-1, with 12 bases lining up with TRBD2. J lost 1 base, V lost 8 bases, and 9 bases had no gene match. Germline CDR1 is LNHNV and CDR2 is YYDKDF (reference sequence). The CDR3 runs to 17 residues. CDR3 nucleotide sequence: TGTGCCACCTTCGGTCTAGCGGGGGGGAGGTCCTACAATGAGCAGTTCTTC. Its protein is CATFGLAGGRSYNEQFF.

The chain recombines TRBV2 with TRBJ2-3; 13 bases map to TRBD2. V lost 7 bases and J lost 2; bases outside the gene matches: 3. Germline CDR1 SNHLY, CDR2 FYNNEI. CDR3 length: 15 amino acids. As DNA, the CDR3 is TGTGCCAGCAAGGGACTAGCGGGGTCCACAGATACGCAGTATTTT. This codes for CASKGLAGSTDTQYF.

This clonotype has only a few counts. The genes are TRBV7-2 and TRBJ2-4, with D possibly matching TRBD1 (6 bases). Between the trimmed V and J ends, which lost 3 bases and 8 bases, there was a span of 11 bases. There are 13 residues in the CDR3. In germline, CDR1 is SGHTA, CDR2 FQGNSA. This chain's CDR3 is CASSLGHLDIQYF. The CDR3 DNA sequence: TGTGCCAGCAGCTTGGGACATTTGGACATTCAGTACTTC.

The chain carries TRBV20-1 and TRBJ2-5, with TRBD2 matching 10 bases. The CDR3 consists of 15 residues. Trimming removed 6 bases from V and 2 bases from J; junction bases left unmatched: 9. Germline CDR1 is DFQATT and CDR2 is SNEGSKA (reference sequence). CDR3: CSASKGLAEQETQYF. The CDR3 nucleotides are TGCAGTGCCTCAAAAGGACTAGCGGAGCAAGAGACCCAGTACTTC.

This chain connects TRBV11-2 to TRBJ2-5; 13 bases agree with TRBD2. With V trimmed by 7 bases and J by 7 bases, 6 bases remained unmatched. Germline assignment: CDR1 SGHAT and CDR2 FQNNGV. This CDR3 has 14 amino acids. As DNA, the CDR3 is TGTGCCAGCAAACTAGCGGGGGGGCGGGGGACCCAGTACTTC. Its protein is CASKLAGGRGTQYF. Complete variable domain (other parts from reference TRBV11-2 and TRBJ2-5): EAGVAQSPRYKIIEKRQSVAFWCNPISGHATLYWYQQILGQGPKLLIQFQNNGVVDDSQLPKDRFSAERLKGVDSTLKIQPAKLEDSAVYLCASKLAGGRGTQYFGPGTRLLVL.

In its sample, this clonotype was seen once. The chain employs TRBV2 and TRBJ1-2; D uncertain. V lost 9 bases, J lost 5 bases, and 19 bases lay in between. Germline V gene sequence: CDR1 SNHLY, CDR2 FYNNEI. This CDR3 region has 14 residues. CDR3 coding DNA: TGTGCCAGAGGCCCGGGGTCCTTTTTGTATGGCTACACCTTC. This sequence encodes CARGPGSFLYGYTF. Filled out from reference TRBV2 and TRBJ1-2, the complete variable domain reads EPEVTQTPSHQVTQMGQEVILRCVPISNHLYFYWYRQILGQKVEFLVSFYNNEISEKSEIFDDQFSVERPDGSNFTLKIRSTKLEDSAMYFCARGPGSFLYGYTFGSGTRLTVV.

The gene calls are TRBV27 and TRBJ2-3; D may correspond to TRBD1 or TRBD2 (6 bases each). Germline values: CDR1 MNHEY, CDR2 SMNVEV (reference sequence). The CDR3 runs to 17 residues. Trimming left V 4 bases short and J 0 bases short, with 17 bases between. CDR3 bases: TGTGCCAGCAGTTCCAGGGGCGGGAAACTAAGCACAGATACGCAGTATTTT. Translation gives CASSSRGGKLSTDTQYF.

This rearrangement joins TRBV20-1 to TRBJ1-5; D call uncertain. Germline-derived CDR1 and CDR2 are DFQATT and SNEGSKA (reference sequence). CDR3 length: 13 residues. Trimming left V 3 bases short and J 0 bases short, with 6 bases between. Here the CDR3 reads CSASKDSNQPQHF. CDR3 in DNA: TGCAGTGCTAGCAAGGATAGCAATCAGCCCCAGCATTTT.

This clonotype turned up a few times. The chain's CDR3 is CASSLILTTDTQYF. CDR3 bases: TGTGCCAGCAGCTTAATTTTGACCACAGATACGCAGTATTTT. The chain couples TRBV11-2 to TRBJ2-3; D not certain. The germline CDR1 and CDR2 sequences are SGHAT and FQNNGV. The V gene lost 2 bases and the J gene lost 2 bases, with 8 bases spanning the gap. The CDR3 has 14 amino acids.

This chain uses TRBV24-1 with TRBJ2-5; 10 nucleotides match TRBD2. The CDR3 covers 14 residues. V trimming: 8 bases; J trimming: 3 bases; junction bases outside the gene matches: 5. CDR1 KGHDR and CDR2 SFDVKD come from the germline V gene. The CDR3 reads CATMKSGGEETQYF. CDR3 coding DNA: TGTGCCACCATGAAAAGCGGGGGGGAAGAGACCCAGTACTTC.

The CDR3 spells CASSLGLAGGPREQFF. The CDR3 DNA sequence: TGTGCCAGCAGCTTAGGCCTAGCGGGGGGGCCTCGTGAGCAGTTCTTC. The genes are TRBV7-3 and TRBJ2-1; 12 nucleotides match TRBD2. The CDR3 length is 16 residues. V was pared by 2 bases and J by 9 bases, with 8 bases of the junction left unmatched. Per germline, CDR1 SGHTA and CDR2 FQGTGA.

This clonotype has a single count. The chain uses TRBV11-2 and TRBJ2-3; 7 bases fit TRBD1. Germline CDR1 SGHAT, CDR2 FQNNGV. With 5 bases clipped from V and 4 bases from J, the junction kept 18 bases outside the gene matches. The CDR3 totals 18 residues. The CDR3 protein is CASSPPDRMGSRADTQYF. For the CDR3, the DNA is TGTGCCAGCAGCCCACCGGACAGGATGGGGAGCAGGGCAGATACGCAGTATTTT.

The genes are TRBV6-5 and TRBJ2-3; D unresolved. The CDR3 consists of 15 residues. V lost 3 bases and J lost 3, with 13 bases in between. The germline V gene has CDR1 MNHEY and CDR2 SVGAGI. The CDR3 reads CASSYDQVGTDTQYF. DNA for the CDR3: TGTGCCAGCAGTTATGACCAGGTCGGGACAGATACGCAGTATTTT.

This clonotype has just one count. The CDR3 reads CSGDGGAKTDTQYF. CDR3 bases: TGCAGCGGAGACGGGGGGGCCAAAACAGATACGCAGTATTTT. The chain recombines TRBV29-1 with TRBJ2-3, with 8 bases aligning to TRBD2. With 7 bases clipped from V and 3 bases from J, the junction kept 9 bases outside the gene matches. The germline gives CDR1 SQVTM, CDR2 ANQGSEA. This CDR3 contains 14 residues.

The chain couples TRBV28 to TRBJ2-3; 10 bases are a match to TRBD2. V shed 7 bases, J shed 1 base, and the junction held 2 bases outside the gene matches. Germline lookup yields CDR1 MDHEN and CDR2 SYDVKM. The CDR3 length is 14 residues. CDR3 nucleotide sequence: TGTGCCAGCATAGGGACTAGCGGCACAGATACGCAGTATTTT. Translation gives CASIGTSGTDTQYF.

CDR3 residues: CASSLGPDQFF. CDR3 DNA: TGCGCCAGCAGCTTGGGGCCAGACCAGTTCTTC. The V and J genes are TRBV5-1 and TRBJ2-1; no firm D call. V lost 0 bases, J lost 13 bases, and 8 bases lay in between. From germline, CDR1 is SGHRS and CDR2 YFSETQ. The length of the CDR3 is 11 residues.

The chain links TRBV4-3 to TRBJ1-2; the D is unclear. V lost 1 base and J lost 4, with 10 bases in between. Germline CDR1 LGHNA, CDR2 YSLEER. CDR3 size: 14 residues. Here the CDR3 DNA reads TGCGCCAGCAGCCAAGCCGCCGCCCTCTATGGCTACACCTTC. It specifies CASSQAAALYGYTF.

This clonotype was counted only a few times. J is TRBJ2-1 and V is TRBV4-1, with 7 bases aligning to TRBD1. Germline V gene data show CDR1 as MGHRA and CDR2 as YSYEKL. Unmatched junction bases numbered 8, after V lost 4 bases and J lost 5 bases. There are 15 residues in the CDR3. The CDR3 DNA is TGCGCCAGCAGCCGAGAGGGGACAGTTAACAATGAGCAGTTCTTC. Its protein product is CASSREGTVNNEQFF.

In DNA, the CDR3 is TGTGCCAGCAGTTATACAGGGTTGTATGAAAAACTGTTTTTT. Its translation is CASSYTGLYEKLFF. V gene TRBV7-9 combines with J gene TRBJ1-4, with D possibly matching TRBD1 (6 bases). The CDR3 runs 14 residues. V was cut by 6 bases and J by 6 bases, with 14 bases left in between. From germline, CDR1 is SEHNR and CDR2 FQNEAQ (reference sequence).